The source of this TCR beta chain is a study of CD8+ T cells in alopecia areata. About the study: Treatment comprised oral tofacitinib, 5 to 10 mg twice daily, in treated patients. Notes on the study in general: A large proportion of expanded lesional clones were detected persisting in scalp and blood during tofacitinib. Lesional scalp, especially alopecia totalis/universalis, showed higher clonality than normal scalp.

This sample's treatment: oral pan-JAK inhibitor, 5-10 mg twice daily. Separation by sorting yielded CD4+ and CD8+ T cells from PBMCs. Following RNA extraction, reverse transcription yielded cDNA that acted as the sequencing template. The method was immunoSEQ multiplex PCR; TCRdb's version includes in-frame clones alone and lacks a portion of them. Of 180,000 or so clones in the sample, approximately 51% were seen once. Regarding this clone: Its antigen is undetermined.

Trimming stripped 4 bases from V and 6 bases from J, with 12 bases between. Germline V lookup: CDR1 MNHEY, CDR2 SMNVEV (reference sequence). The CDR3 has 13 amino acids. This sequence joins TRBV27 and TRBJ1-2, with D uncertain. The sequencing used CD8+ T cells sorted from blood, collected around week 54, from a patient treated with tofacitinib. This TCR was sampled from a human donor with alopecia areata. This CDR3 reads CASSSAPPHGYTF. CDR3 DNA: TGTGCCAGCAGTTCGGCTCCACCCCATGGCTACACCTTC.